This is a list of T cell receptor beta chains from one sample in a study of Ad26.COV2.S vaccination and SARS-CoV-2 variants. Using immunoSEQ multiplex PCR, the repertoire was profiled, and TCRdb retains in-frame clones only, with some absent. The table records over 400,000 clones, 89% of them present only once. The source was peripheral blood, collected in a trial of Ad26.COV2.S vaccine versus placebo. The receptors were gathered from a person between 18 and 65 years old who received the Ad26.COV2.S COVID-19 vaccine or a placebo. CDR3s include the opening cysteine and the closing phenylalanine or tryptophan.

v_call cdr3_aa
TRBV2 CASSEWGNEQFF
TRBV28 CASSGNLGRALYQPQHF
TRBV28 CASSLWRGQAQSSYNSPLHF
TRBV28 CASSLGGEKLFF
TRBV7-3 CASSNTNENYNEQFF
TRBV3-1/TRBV3-2 CASTPGQFGEQFF
TRBV12-3/TRBV12-4 CASSLYGNQPQHF
TRBV19 CASSTLDIRNQPQHF
TRBV6-5 CASSYGIRGGGGYTF
TRBV14 CASSQDRGIRSPLHF
TRBV15 CATSRDSGRYTQYF
TRBV10-3 CAIPGPGYGYTF
TRBV4-1 CASSQVDRGKNNEQFF
TRBV2 CASSDQGGDSNQPQHF
TRBV5-1 CASRRGDGDEQYF
TRBV19 CASTPDRTNEKLFF
TRBV19 CASSSTGQGTNGYTF
TRBV5-1 CASSLGPSDTQYF
TRBV28 CASSLTGTVKNSPLHF
TRBV18 CASQNGKGGREPYSNQPQHF
TRBV3-1/TRBV3-2 CASTRASYNEQFF
TRBV4-2 CASSQDPVSSYNSPLHF
TRBV18 CASSPPSPQADYNEQFF
TRBV3-1/TRBV3-2 CASSQAGPPAGTEAFF
TRBV7-9 CASSLIRWGYTF
TRBV20-1 CSASVGSNQPQHF
TRBV7-2 CASSFRVGGFQPQHF
TRBV6-1 CASSDGVGQGGNQPQHF
TRBV11-3 CASSPRGGFDYGYTF
TRBV2 CASSFMRTGGDEQYF
TRBV5-1 CASSPQSRTDVLTF
TRBV9 CASSPGDRATDTQYF
TRBV6-2/TRBV6-3 CASSYLDRADTQYF
TRBV27 CASRLAVSTDTQYF
TRBV6-2/TRBV6-3 CASSGEREYQETQYF
TRBV7-2 CASRGAGTDTQYF
TRBV6-2/TRBV6-3 CASSNGAAGELFF
TRBV27 CASSLEQVPEAQHF
TRBV9 CASSVGLLSPSRGELFF
TRBV7-9 CASSLAGTGEIYGYTF